The entry below gives a single T cell receptor beta chain sequence along with its context. Then a second PCR, running roughly 6 to 11 cycles, was carried out with a sample-barcoded 5' primer and a J-beta primer mix. One entry per CDR3 protein, called by TCRdb with MiXCR from the 5' RACE reads. The profile shows 1.2 million to 1.5 million distinct CDR3 sequences, approximately 42% of them singletons. The source of the sample is a study of blood T cells in healthy people across ages. Germline V gives CDR1 SNHLY, CDR2 FYNNEI. There are 18 residues in the CDR3. V lost 1 base and J lost 0, with 16 bases in between.

The J gene is TRBJ1-5, the V gene TRBV2; D call uncertain. This TCR derives from a woman aged 18 to 35 in good health. Input material: blood. The CDR3 reads CASSEEFADFASNQPQHF. CDR3 bases: TGTGCCAGCAGTGAAGAGTTTGCGGATTTCGCTAGCAATCAGCCCCAGCATTTT.